The 28 T cell receptor beta chains presented below share a single source sample, sequenced in a study of blood T cells in healthy people across ages. Next came a second PCR, run for about 6 to 12 cycles, which used a sample-barcoded 5' primer along with a J-beta primer mix. From the 5' RACE reads, TCRdb called clonotypes with MiXCR, one entry per CDR3 protein. The sample holds 1.5 million to 2 million distinct CDR3 sequences, about 30% seen once. Sequencing input: blood. All receptors derive from a woman in her twenties or thirties in good health.

V is TRBV5-6 and J is TRBJ2-3; D is undetermined. CDR1 is SGHDT and CDR2 is YYEEEE in the germline V gene. The CDR3 has 14 residues. Trimming removed 6 bases at V and 2 bases at J, with 13 bases between. CDR3 region: CASTPSPYTDTQYF. CDR3 nucleotide sequence: TGTGCCAGCACCCCGTCACCCTACACAGATACGCAGTATTTT.

The rearrangement links TRBV5-1 to TRBJ2-3; D possibly corresponds to TRBD1 (5 bases). Between the trimmed V and J ends, which lost 0 bases and 5 bases, there was a span of 10 bases. The CDR3 has 14 amino acids. The germline V gene encodes CDR1 SGHRS and CDR2 YFSETQ. In nucleotides, the CDR3 is TGCGCCAGCAGCTTGGGGGGCCCACAAGATACGCAGTATTTT. This encodes CASSLGGPQDTQYF.

This clonotype turned up a few times. J is TRBJ2-1 and V is TRBV5-1, with 9 bases lining up with TRBD1. V lost 4 bases, J lost 15 bases, and 14 bases stayed unmatched. Per germline, CDR1 SGHRS and CDR2 YFSETQ. This CDR3 is 14 amino acids long. The CDR3 spells CASSPGTGRYVPFF. The CDR3 DNA sequence: TGCGCCAGCAGCCCCGGGACAGGGAGATACGTGCCGTTCTTC.

This clonotype showed up many times. This chain uses TRBV20-1 with TRBJ1-2, with 7 nucleotides matching TRBD1. V was clipped by 2 bases and J by 4 bases; unmatched bases: 4. The CDR3 has 13 amino acids. Germline CDR1 is DFQATT and CDR2 is SNEGSKA (reference sequence). The CDR3 protein is CSARPTGLYGYTF. The CDR3 DNA is TGCAGTGCTAGACCGACAGGGCTCTATGGCTACACCTTC.

This chain links TRBV7-2 with TRBJ2-1; TRBD2 might be the D (7 bases). Trimming removed 5 bases from V and 6 bases from J, with 17 bases in between. The CDR3 extends over 15 amino acids. Germline V lookup: CDR1 SGHTA, CDR2 FQGNSA. CDR3 nucleotides: TGTGCCAGCAGCCCCGTAGGGGGGGGGGCCAATGAGCAGTTCTTC. It specifies CASSPVGGGANEQFF.

At least ten counts were recorded for this clonotype. V and J are TRBV9 and TRBJ2-5; no firm D call. In germline, CDR1 is SGDLS, CDR2 YYNGEE. V was trimmed by 3 bases and J by 7 bases, leaving 7 bases between them. This CDR3 contains 11 residues. Here the CDR3 reads CASSDGRTQYF. CDR3 sequence (DNA): TGTGCCAGCAGCGACGGCCGGACCCAGTACTTC.

The V gene is TRBV20-1, the J gene TRBJ2-1, with D maybe TRBD1 (6 bases). From germline, CDR1 is DFQATT and CDR2 SNEGSKA (reference sequence). The CDR3 totals 12 residues. CDR3 DNA sequence: TGCAGGGCCGAGGGGACATACAATGAGCAGTTCTTC. Residues: CRAEGTYNEQFF.

This clonotype was detected a few times. This chain uses TRBV7-7 with TRBJ2-5; 9 bases match TRBD2. The CDR3 runs to 16 residues. CDR1 and CDR2 (germline): SSHAT, FNYEAQ (reference sequence). Germline trimming cut 3 bases from V and 5 bases from J; bases unmatched to any gene: 10. CDR3 nucleotides: TGTGCCAGCAGCTTTGGTCAGCGGGGGGCAGGGGAGACCCAGTACTTC. Its translation is CASSFGQRGAGETQYF.

This clonotype was picked up a small number of times. CDR3 DNA: TGCAGTGCCCCGGGACAGGGAGTACGGAATGAGCAGTTCTTC. The encoded protein is CSAPGQGVRNEQFF. The rearrangement uses TRBV20-1 and TRBJ2-1, with 9 bases fitting TRBD1. The germline gives CDR1 DFQATT, CDR2 SNEGSKA (reference sequence). This CDR3 region has 14 residues. V gave up 6 bases and J gave up 7 bases; unmatched junction bases: 10.

There are a few counts of this clonotype. This rearrangement joins TRBV12-3 or TRBV12-4 to TRBJ2-4; D not certain. Trimming removed 3 bases at V and 6 bases at J, with 9 bases between. The CDR3 has 13 amino acids. The CDR3 coding sequence is TGTGCCAGCAGTTTTTCGAGGAGAAACATTCAGTACTTC. The encoded protein is CASSFSRRNIQYF.

CDR3 loop: CSVAQGGASYEQYF. DNA of the CDR3: TGCAGCGTTGCACAGGGGGGCGCCTCCTACGAGCAGTACTTC. The rearrangement uses TRBV29-1 and TRBJ2-7; 8 bases match TRBD1. The CDR3 is 14 residues long. Germline CDR1 SQVTM, CDR2 ANQGSEA. V was clipped by 4 bases and J by 0 bases; unmatched bases: 5.

This clonotype has just a few counts. This chain connects TRBV12-3 or TRBV12-4 to TRBJ2-1; 9 bases map to TRBD2. This CDR3 has 15 amino acids. The J segment lost 6 bases and the V segment lost 3 bases, leaving 6 bases of the junction unmatched. The CDR3 bases are TGTGCCAGCAGTTTCACCGGGACTAGCCTCAATGAGCAGTTCTTC. Amino acid sequence: CASSFTGTSLNEQFF.

The rearrangement joins TRBV2 to TRBJ2-5, with D maybe TRBD2 (6 bases). The DNA end favors TRBJ2-7, so the J call may be wrong. Germline lookup yields CDR1 SNHLY and CDR2 FYNNEI. This CDR3 has 14 residues. The CDR3: CASKPGLDIAEQYF. The CDR3 DNA is TGTGCCAGCAAACCGGGACTCGATATCGCCGAGCAGTACTTC.

The gene calls are TRBV12-3 or TRBV12-4 and TRBJ2-2; D possibly corresponds to TRBD2 (6 bases). Trimming removed 5 bases from V and 7 bases from J, with 26 bases in between. The CDR3 runs 18 residues. DNA of the CDR3: TGTGCCAGCAGTCGACGCTTCCTTGGGGCTAGGGGAGGCGGGGAGCTGTTTTTT. Translation gives CASSRRFLGARGGGELFF.

This rearrangement joins TRBV12-3 or TRBV12-4 to TRBJ2-5, with 7 bases lining up with TRBD1. V lost 7 bases and J lost 5; bases outside the gene matches: 10. The CDR3 extends over 14 amino acids. The CDR3 spells CASTRGPRRETQYF. The CDR3 coding sequence is TGTGCCAGCACTAGGGGGCCCAGGAGGGAGACCCAGTACTTC.

The J gene is TRBJ1-5, the V gene TRBV18; 7 bases are a match to TRBD1. V shed 6 bases and J 4 bases; nucleotides not matched to a gene: 6. The CDR3 has 14 amino acids. Germline V CDR1 and CDR2: KGHSH, LQKENI. CDR3 in DNA: TGTGCCAGCTCGCCGGGACAGAAAAATCAGCCCCAGCATTTT. Protein product: CASSPGQKNQPQHF. Full variable domain (outside the CDR3, taken from reference TRBV18 and TRBJ1-5): NAGVMQNPRHLVRRRGQEARLRCSPMKGHSHVYWYRQLPEEGLKFMVYLQKENIIDESGMPKERFSAEFPKEGPSILRIQQVVRGDSAAYFCASSPGQKNQPQHFGDGTRLSIL.

The chain combines TRBV9 with TRBJ2-4; TRBD2 agrees at 7 bases. Germline V CDR1 and CDR2: SGDLS, YYNGEE. V dropped 4 bases and J dropped 13; count of bases not matched to a gene: 23. The CDR3 is made up of 17 amino acids. The CDR3, as DNA: TGTGCCAGCAGCCCAGGGACTACTAGGTATACGGGGAATGAGCAGTACTTC. Protein: CASSPGTTRYTGNEQYF.

V usage is TRBV5-1 and J usage is TRBJ1-4; weak D call: TRBD1 (5 bases). V lost 0 bases to trimming and J lost 8 bases, with 11 bases between them. This CDR3 spans 14 amino acids. CDR1 is SGHRS and CDR2 is YFSETQ in the germline V gene. The CDR3 nucleotides are TGCGCCAGCAGCTTGGAGCTAGCAGGGGAAAAACTGTTTTTT. Translated: CASSLELAGEKLFF. Using reference TRBV5-1 and TRBJ1-4 for the parts outside the CDR3, the full variable domain is KAGVTQTPRYLIKTRGQQVTLSCSPISGHRSVSWYQQTPGQGLQFLFEYFSETQRNKGNFPGRFSGRQFSNSRSEMNVSTLELGDSALYLCASSLELAGEKLFFGSGTQLSVL.

This clonotype was seen a few times. This sequence joins TRBV25-1 and TRBJ2-1; the D gene is possibly TRBD1 (5 bases). The CDR3 covers 14 residues. With 8 bases removed from V and 2 bases from J, the gap between germline ends came to 13 bases. The germline V gene encodes CDR1 MGHDK and CDR2 SYGVNS. The CDR3 DNA sequence: TGTGCCAGCCAACGACAGCTAGCCTACAATGAGCAGTTCTTC. Translation gives CASQRQLAYNEQFF.

This clonotype was seen a handful of times. The V gene is TRBV27, the J gene TRBJ2-1; D is unresolved. V lost 0 bases to trimming and J lost 2 bases, with 8 bases between them. Germline values: CDR1 MNHEY, CDR2 SMNVEV (reference sequence). The CDR3 consists of 15 residues. The CDR3, as DNA: TGTGCCAGCAGTTTATCCGCTTTACCCTACAATGAGCAGTTCTTC. Translating gives CASSLSALPYNEQFF.

The chain recombines TRBV25-1 with TRBJ2-4, with 9 bases matching TRBD2. Gene TRBJ2-7 matches the end of the DNA better, so the J call may be wrong. Per the germline V gene, CDR1 is MGHDK and CDR2 is SYGVNS. The CDR3 runs to 13 residues. The CDR3 DNA is TGTGCCAGCAGGGTAGCGGGGGACTACGAGCAGTACTTC. As protein: CASRVAGDYEQYF.

This clonotype was seen many times. The chain links TRBV7-2 to TRBJ2-7; no firm D call. The germline CDR1 and CDR2 sequences are SGHTA and FQGNSA. V lost 2 bases to trimming and J lost 0 bases, with 11 bases between them. The CDR3 runs 15 residues. The CDR3 region is CASSLQADRSYEQYF. The CDR3, as DNA: TGTGCCAGCAGCTTACAGGCAGATCGCTCCTACGAGCAGTACTTC. The full variable domain, with the rest looked up from reference TRBV7-2 and TRBJ2-7, is GAGVSQSPSNKVTEKGKDVELRCDPISGHTALYWYRQSLGQGLEFLIYFQGNSAPDKSGLPSDRFSAERTGGSVSTLTIQRTQQEDSAVYLCASSLQADRSYEQYFGPGTRLTVT.

This clonotype was seen at least ten times. The V call is TRBV29-1, the J call TRBJ2-7, with 11 positions matching TRBD1. V gave up 5 bases and J gave up 5 bases; unmatched junction bases: 8. CDR1 and CDR2 (germline): SQVTM, ANQGSEA. The CDR3 loop spans 14 amino acids. The CDR3 sequence is CSVRRTGGEDEQYF. The CDR3 nucleotides are TGCAGCGTTCGTAGGACAGGGGGCGAGGACGAGCAGTACTTC.

The chain joins TRBV5-1 to TRBJ2-1; D possibly uses TRBD1 or TRBD2 (5 bases each). V was shortened by 4 bases and J by 13 bases, with 21 bases between the two germline ends. This CDR3 comprises 14 residues. CDR1 is SGHRS and CDR2 is YFSETQ in the germline V gene. CDR3 in amino acids: CASSRLGGTTPQFF. The CDR3 region has the DNA TGCGCCAGCAGCAGGCTTGGGGGTACTACTCCCCAGTTCTTC.

This clonotype was observed once. The chain joins TRBV2 to TRBJ2-3, with 10 bases that match TRBD2. The trim removed 4 bases at V and 3 bases at J, leaving 13 bases unmatched. The CDR3 loop spans 18 amino acids. From germline, CDR1 is SNHLY and CDR2 FYNNEI. The CDR3 sequence is CASSASMAPSGGTDTQYF. CDR3 nucleotides: TGTGCCAGCAGTGCTTCGATGGCTCCTAGCGGGGGTACAGATACGCAGTATTTT. The whole variable domain, remainder taken from reference TRBV2 and TRBJ2-3, is EPEVTQTPSHQVTQMGQEVILRCVPISNHLYFYWYRQILGQKVEFLVSFYNNEISEKSEIFDDQFSVERPDGSNFTLKIRSTKLEDSAMYFCASSASMAPSGGTDTQYFGPGTRLTVL.

V and J are TRBV3-1 and TRBJ2-7; 7 positions agree with TRBD1. Germline V gene sequence: CDR1 LGHDT, CDR2 YNNKEL (reference sequence). The length of the CDR3 is 15 residues. V gave up 5 bases and J gave up 5 bases; unmatched junction bases: 12. The CDR3 sequence: CASSEAGGLLNEQYF. The CDR3 DNA follows: TGTGCCAGCAGCGAGGCAGGGGGTTTACTGAACGAGCAGTACTTC.

In its sample, this clonotype was seen a few times. The chain couples TRBV19 to TRBJ2-7; D gene unclear. The germline V and J ends were trimmed by 4 bases and 2 bases, with 15 bases remaining between them. Germline CDR1 reads LNHDA; CDR2 reads SQIVND (reference sequence). This CDR3 contains 15 residues. CDR3 DNA: TGTGCCAGTAGTACCCCGGATCGGATTCCCTACGAGCAGTACTTC. Translating gives CASSTPDRIPYEQYF.

J is TRBJ2-2 and V is TRBV20-1, with 8 bases matching TRBD2. The CDR3 is 14 residues long. Unmatched junction bases numbered 6, after V lost 4 bases and J lost 5 bases. The germline CDR1 and CDR2 sequences are DFQATT and SNEGSKA (reference sequence). This CDR3 reads CSAIPGLGTGELFF. The CDR3 DNA is TGCAGTGCTATTCCGGGACTAGGGACCGGGGAGCTGTTTTTT.